The clone carrying this TCR beta chain was observed at least ten times. Its specificity is unknown. V lost 5 bases, J lost 5 bases, and 10 bases lay in between. Per the germline V gene, CDR1 is SGHTA and CDR2 is FQGNSA. The CDR3 totals 13 residues. The data derive from a study of T-cell memory formation after mild COVID-19. Findings and limits, study-wide: In second-wave clones peaking day 37, SARS-CoV-2 specificity remained unconfirmed.

TCRdb itself ran the 5' RACE reads through MiXCR, one entry per CDR3 protein. The table lists some 320,000 distinct CDR3 sequences, 13% to 15% of them singletons. This TCR was sampled from a man in his late teens or twenties who had mild COVID-19 (a few samples of this study predate the infection). Cell type and time point are not known. The sample was PBMCs or a T cell subset sorted from them (not recorded which). The chain recombines TRBV7-2 with TRBJ2-1, with no clear D. CDR3 residues: CASSLPENNEQFF. The CDR3 bases are TGTGCCAGCAGCCTCCCCGAGAACAATGAGCAGTTCTTC.